This T cell receptor (beta chain) was recorded in a study of shared clonotypes between healthy human individuals. Across the study: Every donor yielded three CD4 naive, three CD4 memory, two CD8 naive and one CD8 memory plate. Study-level results: In this cohort, only blood was sampled, and tissue repertoires likely differ.

The protocol was immunoSEQ multiplex PCR, while the TCRdb copy is restricted to in-frame clones and leaves out a portion. Of 1,500,000 or so clones detected, roughly 96% appear once; the ten largest clones hold more than 0.9%. The V and J ends lost 7 bases and 4 bases, in that order; junction bases with no gene match: 5. This CDR3 is 14 amino acids long. Germline V CDR1 and CDR2: SNHLY, FYNNEI. This clone was picked up one time. What it binds is unknown. Other DNA variants within this sample encode the same CDR3. The sequence came from a man under 40 in good health. The sample comprised naive CD4+ T cells sorted from blood. Subset defined: CD45RA+ positively selected. This chain connects TRBV2 to TRBJ1-5, with 9 bases aligning to TRBD1. Here the CDR3 DNA reads TGTGCCAGCACTTTGGACAGGGGAAATCAGCCCCAGCATTTT. Translation gives CASTLDRGNQPQHF.